This TCR beta chain comes out of a study of blood T cell repertoires in COVID-19. In the study overall: PBMCs, B-cell-depleted T cells, or T cells provided the cDNA or gDNA that made up the material.

Authors' data handling: Counts of nucleated cells, estimated from reference gene primer amplification, were obtained. Some clones are missing from TCRdb's copy, which holds only in-frame ones; the method was immunoSEQ multiplex PCR. That table furnishes V, J and clone size, whereas the DNA furnished D and trimming. The sample carries 200,000 or so clones, around 90% recorded once. Donors in Cohort 3 who had recovered were those with two negative PCRs, healthcare professional clearance, or resolution of their symptoms. CDR3 length: 15 amino acids. Germline V gives CDR1 GTSNPN, CDR2 SVGIG (reference sequence). V shed 3 bases, J shed 6 bases, and the junction held 11 bases outside the gene matches.

The genes are TRBV30 and TRBJ1-3; 7 nucleotides agree with TRBD1. The clonotype was recovered from a woman aged 18-29 years who had recovered from COVID-19. Sequenced sample: PBMCs or T cells enriched from blood (not recorded which). DNA of the CDR3: TGTGCCTGGAGCGGGGACAGCCGATCCCAAAACACCATATATTTT. Translated, it gives CAWSGDSRSQNTIYF.